This TCR beta chain was recorded in a study of beta chain features in type 1 diabetes (dated by TCRdb to the late 2010s). About the study as a whole: Patients and healthy donors did not differ in mean age, gender distribution, total cell number or subset yield. Across all samples, around 99 million sorted cells were examined, and cell number per subset correlated strongly with RNA yield. In the study, TCRB repertoires of sorted circulating CD4+ T cell subsets from recently diagnosed type 1 diabetes patients were compared with those of matched healthy donors. Whereas all 30 or so donors provided naive and central memory subsets, regulatory and stem cell-like memory subsets were isolated from just 8 patients and about 8 healthy donors. The study at large found these results: Because cDNA was sequenced instead of genomic DNA, highly expressing activated cells could be over-represented, though the groups showed no difference in activation or CD3 levels. Because small numbers of individuals were included in the HLA sub-analyses, any influence of HLA type on TCRB rearrangement was left unresolved. In all four CD4+ subsets, TCRB CDR3 length was moderately but significantly shorter in type 1 diabetes patients. PCR may preferentially amplify shorter templates, but because patient and control samples were amplified and corrected together, any resulting skew would affect both groups equally. Naive, central memory and regulatory TCRB repertoires appeared to be more similar among patients than among healthy donors. At VDJ recombination sites, patients with type 1 diabetes made fewer insertions and deleted more nucleotides, a pattern implying thymic rearrangement abnormalities.

The CDR3 starts with the cysteine, ends with the phenylalanine, and has 14 residues. The retained sequence is limited to the CDR3, 42 bases, with the frame set at the first base. V and J lose 0 bases and 4 bases, and a span of 8 bases separates them. According to the germline V gene (reference sequence), CDR1 reads SGHNT and CDR2 reads YYREEE. This clone was seen a few times. Its antigen is not yet known. No qualities accompany the bases; no much larger clone lies one base away. The entire isolated RNA was reverse transcribed using the High Capacity cDNA Reverse Transcription Kit, and thus expressed TCRB transcripts were sequenced. Deep immunoSEQ sequencing was applied to naive, central memory and regulatory T cell samples, giving an average of about 3.6 million total reads per sample. Sorted cells were lysed in RLT buffer, and RNA was extracted using DNase-treated RNeasy Micro or Mini kits according to cell number. Each cell subset was processed on its own to prevent cross-contamination, while patient and healthy donor samples were processed together. Using the immunoSEQ multiplex PCR, TCRB sequences were amplified from cDNA into 87-bp fragments spanning the CDR3 region. The amplicons were sequenced using the Illumina HiSeq platform. As for how the authors treated the data: PCR bias was corrected computationally using synthetic template baselines, and reads within Hamming distance 2 were collapsed, with unmergeable singletons discarded. By aligning reads against IMGT, V, D and J genes, CDR3 length, and insertions or deletions at six rearrangement sites were assigned. Within each subset, clonotype counts were normalized to the number of sorted cells before true diversity and Gini coefficients were calculated with the tcR R package. Repertoire sharing was quantified using the overlap coefficient calculated on TCRB nucleotide sequences. As a proxy for the pre-selection repertoire, out-of-frame TCRB sequences from naive cells were analyzed. TCRdb carries this immuneACCESS record with in-frame sequences only. Its versions omit some clonotypes, under half of them owing to an unresolved V gene in the studies checked, with the rest unexplained. That table furnishes V, J and clone size, whereas the DNA furnished D and trimming. This sample holds approximately 250,000 clones; about a sixth were observed only once. Clones ranked in the top ten supply roughly 0.08% of the sample.

A single peripheral blood draw of about 120 mL on average was collected from each donor into heparinised tubes. A BD FACSAria II and a panel including CD45RO, CCR7, CD25, CD127, CD95 and CD27 were used to sort naive, central memory, regulatory and stem cell-like memory CD4+ T cells. A purity above 95% was achieved for all sorted populations. Right away, PBMCs were isolated by Lymphoprep density gradient centrifugation and were stained directly, with no culture step. So that batch effects would be minimized, each experiment stained and sorted samples in pairs, pairing one healthy donor with one patient.

The material sequenced was naive CD4+ T cells from blood. Reading the label with the study, this specimen's cell subset or site is: true naive CD4+ T cells. This TCR was recovered from a man aged 25-45 years with type 1 diabetes. The receptor chain draws on TRBV5-4 and TRBJ2-1; a tentative D match to TRBD2 spans 5 bases. This receptor has the CDR3 CASSLGRGYNEQFF. In nucleotides, the sequence is TGTGCCAGCAGCTTGGGCCGGGGATACAATGAGCAGTTCTTC.